The next 12 T cell receptor beta chains were all read from a single sample in a study of patients and donors after allogeneic stem cell transplantation. TCRdb re-derived calls from the RT-PCR reads in MiXCR, one entry per CDR3 protein. In the table there are roughly 230,000 distinct CDR3 sequences, roughly 13% of which are singletons. Sequencing used blood, either unsorted or a sorted T cell fraction (not recorded which). The receptors were sampled from a human donor who was either an allogeneic HSCT recipient or a stem cell or donor lymphocyte infusion donor (not recorded which). It is not recorded whose cells these are; they may come from a transplant donor.

This clonotype was found many times. The chain couples TRBV3-1 to TRBJ2-1; 10 bases fit TRBD2. Germline assignment: CDR1 LGHDT and CDR2 YNNKEL (reference sequence). The length of the CDR3 is 15 residues. V lost 4 bases to trimming and J lost 6 bases; unmatched junction nucleotides: 6. The CDR3, as DNA: TGTGCCAGCAGCCCCGATTCTAGCGGGAGCAATGAGCAGTTCTTC. Its protein is CASSPDSSGSNEQFF.

This chain links TRBV6-1 with TRBJ1-6; a possible D gene is TRBD1 (5 bases). This CDR3 is built from 14 residues. V was clipped by 7 bases and J by 6 bases, with 13 bases between them. Germline assignment: CDR1 MNHNS and CDR2 SASEGT. The CDR3 DNA is TGTGCCAGCAAACCGGGACTAATTAATTCACCCCTCCACTTT. This translates into CASKPGLINSPLHF.

This clonotype was seen at least ten times. The V call is TRBV5-8, the J call TRBJ2-1; 10 bases align to TRBD1. Germline CDR1 is SGHTS and CDR2 is YDEGEE. Trimming cost V 4 bases and J 6 bases; bases outside gene matches: 7. The CDR3 runs 15 residues. CDR3 DNA sequence: TGTGCCAGCAGCGCCGGGACAGGGGTCCCCAATGAGCAGTTCTTC. This codes for CASSAGTGVPNEQFF.

This clonotype was detected many times. The chain carries TRBV5-6 and TRBJ2-7; unclear D gene. This CDR3 contains 11 residues. The V and J ends lost 0 bases and 6 bases respectively, with 4 bases between them. The germline V gene encodes CDR1 SGHDT and CDR2 YYEEEE. CDR3 sequence (DNA): TGTGCCAGCAGCTTGGTACGCGAGCAGTACTTC. As protein: CASSLVREQYF.

This clonotype was observed a single time. This chain connects TRBV29-1 to TRBJ2-7; 7 nucleotides line up with TRBD2. V lost 3 bases to trimming and J lost 1 base; unmatched junction nucleotides: 3. CDR3 size: 13 residues. Germline V gene sequence: CDR1 SQVTM, CDR2 ANQGSEA. In DNA, the CDR3 is TGCAGCGTTGATGGCGGGAGTTCCTACGAGCAGTACTTC. It is translated as CSVDGGSSYEQYF.

This clonotype was seen repeatedly, ten times or more. The chain uses TRBV20-1 and TRBJ2-7; D not certain. Trimming stripped 0 bases from V and 3 bases from J, with 9 bases between. This CDR3 comprises 13 residues. In germline, CDR1 is DFQATT, CDR2 SNEGSKA (reference sequence). The CDR3 sequence: CSARDPFGYEQYF. The CDR3 DNA sequence: TGCAGTGCTAGAGATCCTTTTGGCTACGAGCAGTACTTC.

The chain employs TRBV3-1 and TRBJ1-6, with D possibly matching TRBD1 (5 bases). Germline loops: CDR1 LGHDT, CDR2 YNNKEL (reference sequence). Trimming took off 0 bases at V and 3 bases at J, with 9 bases between the two ends. The CDR3 is made up of 16 amino acids. CDR3 region: CASSQEDRIYNSPLHF. DNA of the CDR3: TGTGCCAGCAGCCAAGAAGACAGAATCTATAATTCACCCCTCCACTTT.

This clonotype was counted between two and nine times. CDR3 DNA sequence: TGTGCCAGTAGTAGTGTCGACGACAGGGTTACCCAGTACTTC. It codes for CASSSVDDRVTQYF. This sequence joins TRBV19 and TRBJ2-5; 7 bases match TRBD1. Looked up from germline, CDR1 is LNHDA and CDR2 is SQIVND (reference sequence). Losses at the gene ends were 4 bases for V and 8 bases for J; bases not matched to a gene: 10. The CDR3 consists of 14 residues. Supplemented by reference TRBV19 and TRBJ2-5, the full variable domain reads DGGITQSPKYLFRKEGQNVTLSCEQNLNHDAMYWYRQDPGQGLRLIYYSQIVNDFQKGDIAEGYSVSREKKESFPLTVTSAQKNPTAFYLCASSSVDDRVTQYFGPGTRLLVL.

V and J are TRBV5-4 and TRBJ1-2; D is unresolved. Germline lookup yields CDR1 SGHNT and CDR2 YYREEE (reference sequence). The CDR3 runs 16 residues. Trimming removed 4 bases at V and 5 bases at J, with 21 bases between. The CDR3 DNA reads TGTGCCAGCAGCCCAAACCCACGGGAAGGGAGATATGGCTACACCTTC. This gives the protein CASSPNPREGRYGYTF.

The chain links TRBV21-1 to TRBJ2-1; the DNA was not compared with TRBD1, the D call given in the table. TRBV21-1 is an annotated pseudogene. The CDR3 contains 13 residues. CDR3 bases: TGTGCCAGCAGCCCCTGTGGGGGCAATGAGCAGTTCTTC. Its translation: CASSPCGGNEQFF.

V is TRBV10-3 and J is TRBJ1-1, with D possibly matching TRBD1 (5 bases). Trimming shortened V by 6 bases and J by 3 bases, and 20 bases separated the two germline ends. The CDR3 totals 16 residues. Germline V gene sequence: CDR1 ENHRY, CDR2 SYGVKD. The CDR3 loop reads CAIRKPGGRGDTEAFF. The CDR3 region has the DNA TGTGCCATCAGGAAGCCCGGGGGACGGGGGGACACTGAAGCTTTCTTT.

This clonotype showed up just a few times. The chain employs TRBV5-1 and TRBJ1-2; D is undetermined. CDR1 and CDR2 from the germline V gene are SGHRS and YFSETQ. The CDR3 covers 13 residues. V lost 5 bases, J lost 2 bases, and 10 bases lay in between. CDR3 nucleotides: TGCGCCAGCAGGGCTCTCTTGAACTATGGCTACACCTTC. This encodes CASRALLNYGYTF.